Listed below are T cell receptor beta chains from one sample, sequenced in a study of cytomegalovirus exposure and HLA in healthy donors. Profiled with immunoSEQ multiplex PCR; TCRdb holds only in-frame clones, not every one. The sample yields approximately 170,000 clones, 75% to 80% seen once. The sample was PBMCs. These receptor sequences come from a woman between 40 and 55 years old in good health and CMV-seropositive. Each CDR3 is given with its conserved first and last residue. The D gene is left open where the match is weak. Some rows have no size entry. The others give once, few or many, or a class for an expanded clone.

V	size	J	D	DNA	CDR3
TRBV28	NA	TRBJ2-3	TRBD2	TGTGCCAGCAGTTTGGGGAGCGGGGGGGCTGACTCGGATACGCAGTATTTT	CASSLGSGGADSDTQYF
TRBV6-6	NA	TRBJ2-7	NA	TGTGCCAGCAGTAAGAGTGGGGCGGCATACGAGCAGTACTTC	CASSKSGAAYEQYF
TRBV21-1	few	TRBJ1-2	NA	TGTGCCTCAAATGAAGGTTGGGGGGACTATGGCTACACCTTC	CASNEGWGDYGYTF
TRBV15	NA	TRBJ1-2	NA	TGTGCCACCAGTAGAAACAGGGAACCCTATGGCTACACCTTC	CATSRNREPYGYTF
TRBV7-2	NA	TRBJ2-2	NA	TGTGCCAGCAGACATACCTTTCCCGGGGAGCCGTTTTTT	CASRHTFPGEPFF
TRBV5-8	NA	TRBJ2-7	NA	TGTGCCAGCAGCTTAAAAAGGACAGCTTGGGACGAGCAGTACTTC	CASSLKRTAWDEQYF
TRBV7-2	NA	TRBJ1-6	NA	TGTGCCAGCAGCTTAGCACACTCACCCCTCCACTTT	CASSLAHSPLHF
TRBV7-2	NA	TRBJ1-4	NA	TGTGCCAGCAGCCAGGGGCGAACTCTCGGTGAAAAACTGTTTTTT	CASSQGRTLGEKLFF
TRBV12-5	NA	TRBJ1-2	TRBD1	TGTGCTAGTGGTTCCAGTGCCGGGACAGGGGGGACGGGCGGCTACACCTTC	CASGSSAGTGGTGGYTF
TRBV7-2	NA	TRBJ2-7	TRBD2	TGTGCCAGCAGCTTAGGGACTAGCGGACCCTACGAGCAGTACTTC	CASSLGTSGPYEQYF
TRBV21-1	NA	TRBJ2-1	NA	TGTGCCAGCAGCAACAGGATCGATGAGCAGTTCTTC	CASSNRIDEQFF
TRBV7-2	NA	TRBJ1-2	TRBD1	TGTGCCAGCAGGAGTGACAGGGTGTTCGATGGCTACACCTTC	CASRSDRVFDGYTF
TRBV7-8	NA	TRBJ2-7	NA	TGTGCCAGCAGCCTCAGCTCCTACGAGCAGTACTTC	CASSLSSYEQYF
TRBV5-1	NA	TRBJ2-5	TRBD2	TGCGCCAGCAGCTCCGGACTAGCGGGAGTAGTCAGGGAGACCCAGTACTTC	CASSSGLAGVVRETQYF
TRBV5-4	few	TRBJ1-2	TRBD1	TGTGCCAGCAGCTTGTGGGGGACAGGGGGAGGAAGTTTC	CASSLWGTGGGSF
TRBV12-5	once	TRBJ1-1	NA	TGTGCTAGTGGTTTGGGGTTGGGGCGTCTGAACACTGAAGCTTTCTTT	CASGLGLGRLNTEAFF
TRBV5-6	once	TRBJ2-5	TRBD1	TGTGCCAGCAGCTCCTACGAGACAGGGAAGCAAGAGACCCAGTACTTC	CASSSYETGKQETQYF
TRBV7-2	NA	TRBJ2-1	NA	TGTGCCAGCAGTCCAGAGGGGGGACAGGAGCAGTTCTTC	CASSPEGGQEQFF
TRBV9	NA	TRBJ2-5	NA	TGTGCCAGCAGCGTACGAGGGAGAGGAGAGACCCAGTACTTC	CASSVRGRGETQYF
TRBV6-6	NA	TRBJ2-7	TRBD1	TGTGCCAGCCGACAGGGATTGTACGAGCAGTACTTC	CASRQGLYEQYF
TRBV5-4	NA	TRBJ1-2	NA	TGTGCCAGCAGCTTGGGCCCATCCGTTACGGTGTATGGCTACACCTTC	CASSLGPSVTVYGYTF
TRBV2	once	TRBJ1-1	TRBD1	TGTGCCAGCAGTTTTCAGGGGGACACTGAAGCTTTCTTT	CASSFQGDTEAFF
TRBV5-1	NA	TRBJ1-2	TRBD1	TGCGCCAGCAGCACCTGGACAGGACAAAGTGGCTATGGCTACACCTTC	CASSTWTGQSGYGYTF
TRBV7-2	NA	TRBJ1-5	TRBD1	TGTGCCAGCAGTTCCCCAGGGGGTAATCAGCCCCAGCATTTT	CASSSPGGNQPQHF
TRBV6-4	NA	TRBJ1-1	NA	TGTGCCACGTCTCACACTGAAGCTTTCTTT	CATSHTEAFF
TRBV2	NA	TRBJ2-5	TRBD1	TGTGCCAGCACATACAGGGGAATCGAGACCCAGTACTTC	CASTYRGIETQYF
TRBV4-2	NA	TRBJ2-1	TRBD2	TGTGCCAGCAGCCATGGGGCTAGCGGGAGGGTCGATGAGCAGTTCTTC	CASSHGASGRVDEQFF
TRBV5-4	NA	TRBJ1-4	NA	TGTGCCAGCAGCCCCACAGGGTCGGGTAATGAAAAACTGTTTTTT	CASSPTGSGNEKLFF
TRBV7-2	once	TRBJ2-5	TRBD2	TGTGCCAGCAGCTTAGGAAAGAGACTAGCGGGGGTAACCCAGTACTTC	CASSLGKRLAGVTQYF
TRBV18	NA	TRBJ2-1	NA	TGTGCCAGCTCACCTACTTACAATGAGCAGTTCTTC	CASSPTYNEQFF
TRBV5-1	NA	TRBJ2-7	TRBD1	TGCGCCAGCAGCTTGGCCCCGGGACAGGGGTACGAGCAGTACTTC	CASSLAPGQGYEQYF
TRBV19	NA	TRBJ1-1	NA	TGTGCCAGTAGTCCCCATGTACTGAGGGCGGGCACTGAAGCTTTCTTT	CASSPHVLRAGTEAFF
TRBV5-4	NA	TRBJ2-3	TRBD2	TGTGCCAGCAGCTTGGAAGGACTAGCGGGGGGGGAAGATACGCAGTATTTT	CASSLEGLAGGEDTQYF
TRBV4-2	NA	TRBJ2-5	TRBD2	TGTGCCAGCAGCCAAGATTTACAGCGGGAGGGCCTGGAGACCCAGTACTTC	CASSQDLQREGLETQYF
TRBV9	NA	TRBJ2-7	TRBD2	TGTGCCAGCAGCGTAGGAGGGACTAGCGGGGACTACGAGCAGTACTTC	CASSVGGTSGDYEQYF
TRBV13	NA	TRBJ1-1	TRBD1	TGTGCCAGCAGCTTGGACAGGGGGCGCGGCACTGAAGCTTTCTTT	CASSLDRGRGTEAFF
TRBV11-3	once	TRBJ1-1	TRBD1	TGTGCCAGCAGCTTTACAGGGGATACGTCTGAAGCTTTCTTT	CASSFTGDTSEAFF
TRBV19	few	TRBJ1-1	TRBD1	TGTGCCAGTAGGACAGGGTTCACTGAAGCTTTCTTT	CASRTGFTEAFF
TRBV19	NA	TRBJ1-1	TRBD1	TGTGCCAGTAGTAGAAGGTCAGGGGGTGAAGCTTTCTTT	CASSRRSGGEAFF
TRBV7-7	NA	TRBJ1-4	TRBD1	TGTGCCAGCAGCAACAGGGGGCCTAATGAAAAACTGTTTTTT	CASSNRGPNEKLFF
TRBV4-1	once	TRBJ1-2	NA	TGCGCCAGCAGCCGAGACGGAGCGGGCTATGGCTACACCTTC	CASSRDGAGYGYTF
TRBV9	NA	TRBJ2-1	TRBD2	TGTGCCAGCAGCGCGACTAGCGGAGAGTACAATGAGCAGTTCTTC	CASSATSGEYNEQFF
TRBV2	NA	TRBJ2-7	TRBD1	TGTGCCAGCAGTCCAGGGGGACGCTACGAGCAGTACTTC	CASSPGGRYEQYF
TRBV28	few	TRBJ1-5	NA	TGTGCCAGCAGTTTGGGGCGCCAGCCCAATCAGCCCCAGCATTTT	CASSLGRQPNQPQHF
TRBV29-1	NA	TRBJ2-7	TRBD1	TGCAGCGTTGAAGATGCGGACAGGGGGCAAGAGCAGTACTTC	CSVEDADRGQEQYF
TRBV7-9	NA	TRBJ2-7	TRBD1	TGTGCCAGCAGCTCCCGGGACAGCCCCTACGAGCAGTACTTC	CASSSRDSPYEQYF
TRBV2	NA	TRBJ1-2	NA	TGTGCCAGCAGACAAGACGGGGTGGTGAGGGGCTACACCTTC	CASRQDGVVRGYTF
TRBV4-3	NA	TRBJ1-1	TRBD1	TGCGCCAGCAGCCAAGCTTACAGGGGGGCCACTGAAGCTTTCTTT	CASSQAYRGATEAFF
TRBV6-5	NA	TRBJ1-1	TRBD1	TGTGCCAGCAGTTATGCCGGACAGGGTGGGACTGAAGCTTTCTTT	CASSYAGQGGTEAFF
TRBV30	NA	TRBJ2-3	TRBD2	TGTGCCTGGAGTATTTTAAGCGGGGGGGGCACAGATACGCAGTATTTT	CAWSILSGGGTDTQYF
TRBV28	NA	TRBJ1-2	TRBD1	TGTGCCAGCAGCCTACCCTCGACAGGGGACTATGGCTACACCTTC	CASSLPSTGDYGYTF
TRBV15	NA	TRBJ2-7	NA	TGTGCCACCTCAGACGGGTCCTACGAGCAGTACTTC	CATSDGSYEQYF
TRBV5-6	NA	TRBJ2-5	NA	TGTGCCAGCAGCTTAGGGGTAAGGCAAGAGACCCAGTACTTC	CASSLGVRQETQYF
TRBV2	NA	TRBJ2-3	NA	TGTGCCAGCAGCCTCGGACAGACAGATACGCAGTATTTT	CASSLGQTDTQYF
TRBV7-2	once	TRBJ2-7	NA	TGTGCCAGCAGCCCCGGGGGTTTTAATACCTACGAGCAGTACTTC	CASSPGGFNTYEQYF
TRBV5-4	few	TRBJ2-1	TRBD2	TGTGCCAGCAGCTTGGCACCCTTGGCGGGGGGGCACAATGAGCAGTTCTTC	CASSLAPLAGGHNEQFF
TRBV27	NA	TRBJ2-7	NA	TGTGCCAGCAGCCCAGGGCTCGAGGGGGTGGAGCAGTACTTC	CASSPGLEGVEQYF
TRBV30	NA	TRBJ2-7	TRBD1	TGTGCCTGGAGTGGGGACAGCTACGAGCAGTACTTC	CAWSGDSYEQYF
TRBV9	NA	TRBJ2-1	NA	TGTGCCAGCAGCGGCCGGACAGCCCGCTCCTACAATGAGCAGTTCTTC	CASSGRTARSYNEQFF
TRBV4-1	medium-sized	TRBJ2-5	NA	TGCGCCAGCAGCCCCCAGGCAGGGCCGGAGGAGACCCAGTACTTC	CASSPQAGPEETQYF